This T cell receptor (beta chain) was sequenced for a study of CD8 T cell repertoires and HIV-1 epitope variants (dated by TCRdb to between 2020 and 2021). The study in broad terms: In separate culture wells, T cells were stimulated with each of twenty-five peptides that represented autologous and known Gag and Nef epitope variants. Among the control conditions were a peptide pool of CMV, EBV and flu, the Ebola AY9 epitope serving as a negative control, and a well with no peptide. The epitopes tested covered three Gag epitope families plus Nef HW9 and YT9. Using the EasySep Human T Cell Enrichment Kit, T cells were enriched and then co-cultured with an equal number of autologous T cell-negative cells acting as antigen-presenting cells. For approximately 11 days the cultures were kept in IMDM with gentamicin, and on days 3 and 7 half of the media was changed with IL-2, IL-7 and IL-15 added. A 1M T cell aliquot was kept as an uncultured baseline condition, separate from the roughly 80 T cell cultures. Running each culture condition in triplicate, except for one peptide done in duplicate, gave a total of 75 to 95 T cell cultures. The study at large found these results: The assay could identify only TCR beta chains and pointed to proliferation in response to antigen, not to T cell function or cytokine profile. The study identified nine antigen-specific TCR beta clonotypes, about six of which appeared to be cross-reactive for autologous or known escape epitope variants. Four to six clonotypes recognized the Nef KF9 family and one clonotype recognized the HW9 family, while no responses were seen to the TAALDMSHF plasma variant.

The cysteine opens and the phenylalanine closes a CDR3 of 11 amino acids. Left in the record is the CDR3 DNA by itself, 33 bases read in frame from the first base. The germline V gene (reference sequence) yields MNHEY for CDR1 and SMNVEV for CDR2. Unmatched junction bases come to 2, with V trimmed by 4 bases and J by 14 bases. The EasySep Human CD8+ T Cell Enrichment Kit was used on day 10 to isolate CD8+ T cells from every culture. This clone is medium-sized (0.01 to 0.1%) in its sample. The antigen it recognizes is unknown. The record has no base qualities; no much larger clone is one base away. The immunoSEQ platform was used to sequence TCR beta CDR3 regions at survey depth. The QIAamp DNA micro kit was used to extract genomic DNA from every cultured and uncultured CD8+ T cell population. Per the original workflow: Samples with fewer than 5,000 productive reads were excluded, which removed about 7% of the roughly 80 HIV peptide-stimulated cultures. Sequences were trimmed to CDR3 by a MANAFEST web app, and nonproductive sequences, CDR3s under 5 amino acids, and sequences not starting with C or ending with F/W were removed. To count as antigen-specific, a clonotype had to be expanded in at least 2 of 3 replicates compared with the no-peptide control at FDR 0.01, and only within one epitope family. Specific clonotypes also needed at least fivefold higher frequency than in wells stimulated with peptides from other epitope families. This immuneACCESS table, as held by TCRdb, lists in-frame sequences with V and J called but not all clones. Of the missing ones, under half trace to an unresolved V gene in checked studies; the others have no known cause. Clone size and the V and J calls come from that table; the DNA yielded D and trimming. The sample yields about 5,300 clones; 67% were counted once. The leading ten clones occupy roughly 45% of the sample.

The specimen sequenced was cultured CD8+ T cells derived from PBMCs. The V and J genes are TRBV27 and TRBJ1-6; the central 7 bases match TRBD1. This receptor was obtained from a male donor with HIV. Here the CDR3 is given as CASSSGTALHF. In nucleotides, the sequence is TGTGCCAGCAGTTCCGGGACAGCCCTCCACTTT.